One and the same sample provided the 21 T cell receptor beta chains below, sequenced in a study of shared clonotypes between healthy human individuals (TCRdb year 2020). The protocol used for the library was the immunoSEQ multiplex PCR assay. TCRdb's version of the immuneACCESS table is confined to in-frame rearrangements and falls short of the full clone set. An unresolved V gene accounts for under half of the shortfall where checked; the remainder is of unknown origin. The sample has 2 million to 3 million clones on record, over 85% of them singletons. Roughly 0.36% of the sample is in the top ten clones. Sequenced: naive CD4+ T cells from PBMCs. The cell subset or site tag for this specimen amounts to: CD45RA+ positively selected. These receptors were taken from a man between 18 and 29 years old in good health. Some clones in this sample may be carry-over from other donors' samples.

CDR3 loop: CASAETGTVKYEQYF. The CDR3, as DNA: TGTGCCAGCGCGGAGACCGGGACTGTAAAGTACGAGCAGTACTTC. The chain links TRBV28 to TRBJ2-7; weak D call: TRBD2 (6 bases). Trimming stripped 8 bases from V and 4 bases from J, with 21 bases between. In germline, CDR1 is MDHEN, CDR2 SYDVKM. The CDR3 loop spans 15 amino acids.

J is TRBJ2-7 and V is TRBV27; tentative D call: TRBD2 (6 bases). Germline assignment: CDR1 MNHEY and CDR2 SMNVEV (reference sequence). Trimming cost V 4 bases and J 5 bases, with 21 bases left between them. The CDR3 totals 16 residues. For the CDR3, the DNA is TGTGCCAGCAGTTCTTGGCCTTTAGGGAGGAATGACGAGCAGTACTTC. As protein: CASSSWPLGRNDEQYF.

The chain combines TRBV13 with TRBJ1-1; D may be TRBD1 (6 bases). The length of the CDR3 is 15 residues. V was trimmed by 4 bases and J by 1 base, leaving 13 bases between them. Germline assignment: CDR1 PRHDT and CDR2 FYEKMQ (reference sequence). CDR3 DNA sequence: TGTGCCAGCAGCTCCCCCCTACAGGGGAACACTGAAGCTTTCTTT. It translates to CASSSPLQGNTEAFF.

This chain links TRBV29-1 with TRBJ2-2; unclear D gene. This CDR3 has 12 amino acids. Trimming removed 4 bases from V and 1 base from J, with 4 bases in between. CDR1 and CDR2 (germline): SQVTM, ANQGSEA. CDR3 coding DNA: TGCAGCGTTGGGGGGAACACCGGGGAGCTGTTTTTT. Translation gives CSVGGNTGELFF.

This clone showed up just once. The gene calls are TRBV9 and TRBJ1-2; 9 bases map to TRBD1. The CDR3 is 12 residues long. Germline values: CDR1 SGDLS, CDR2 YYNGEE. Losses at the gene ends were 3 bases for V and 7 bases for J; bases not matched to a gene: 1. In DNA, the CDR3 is TGTGCCAGCAGCGGACAGGGGGTTGGCTACACCTTC. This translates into CASSGQGVGYTF.

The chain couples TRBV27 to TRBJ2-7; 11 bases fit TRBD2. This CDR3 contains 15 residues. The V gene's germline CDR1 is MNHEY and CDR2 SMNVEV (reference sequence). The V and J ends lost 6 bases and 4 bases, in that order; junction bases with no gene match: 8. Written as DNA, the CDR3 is TGTGCCAGCAGCTCCGGGGCTAGCGGGAGGTACGAGCAGTACTTC. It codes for CASSSGASGRYEQYF.

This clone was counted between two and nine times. In DNA, the CDR3 is TGTGCCAGCAGCCCACCGACGTTTGAGCAGTTCTTC. Residues: CASSPPTFEQFF. The chain carries TRBV11-2 and TRBJ2-1, with unresolved D. Germline-derived CDR1 and CDR2 are SGHAT and FQNNGV. This CDR3 comprises 12 residues. The V end was cut by 5 bases, the J end by 9 bases, with 11 bases between. The entire variable domain, with the rest obtained from reference TRBV11-2 and TRBJ2-1, is as follows: EAGVAQSPRYKIIEKRQSVAFWCNPISGHATLYWYQQILGQGPKLLIQFQNNGVVDDSQLPKDRFSAERLKGVDSTLKIQPAKLEDSAVYLCASSPPTFEQFFGPGTRLTVL.

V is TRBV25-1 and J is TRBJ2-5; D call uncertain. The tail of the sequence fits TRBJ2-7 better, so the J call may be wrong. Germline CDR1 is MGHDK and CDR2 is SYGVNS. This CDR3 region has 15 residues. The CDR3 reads CASSGPAHHTDEQYF. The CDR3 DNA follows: TGTGCCAGCAGTGGCCCCGCGCACCATACCGACGAGCAGTACTTC.

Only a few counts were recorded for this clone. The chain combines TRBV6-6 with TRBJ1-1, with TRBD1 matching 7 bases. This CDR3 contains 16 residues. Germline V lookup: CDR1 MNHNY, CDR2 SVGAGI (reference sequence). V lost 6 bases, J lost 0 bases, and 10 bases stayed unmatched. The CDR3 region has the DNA TGTGCCAGCAGCCGTGGACAGGTAGAAATGAACACTGAAGCTTTCTTT. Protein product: CASSRGQVEMNTEAFF.

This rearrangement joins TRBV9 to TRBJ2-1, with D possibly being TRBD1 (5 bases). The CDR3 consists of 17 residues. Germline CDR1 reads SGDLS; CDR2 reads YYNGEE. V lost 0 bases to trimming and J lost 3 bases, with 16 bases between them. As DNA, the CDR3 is TGTGCCAGCAGCGTAGGGCCGGACACGACCTACTACAATGAGCAGTTCTTC. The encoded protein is CASSVGPDTTYYNEQFF.

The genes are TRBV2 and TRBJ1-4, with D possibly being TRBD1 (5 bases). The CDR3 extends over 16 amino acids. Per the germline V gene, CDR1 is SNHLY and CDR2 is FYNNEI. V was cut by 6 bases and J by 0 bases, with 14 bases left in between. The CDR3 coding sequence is TGTGCCAGCAGAGTGGGACTGACTACAACTAATGAAAAACTGTTTTTT. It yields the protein CASRVGLTTTNEKLFF.

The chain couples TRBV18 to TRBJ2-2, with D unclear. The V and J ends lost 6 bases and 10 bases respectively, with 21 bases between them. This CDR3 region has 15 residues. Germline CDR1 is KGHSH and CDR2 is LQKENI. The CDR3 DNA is TGTGCCAGCTCCCCTGGTATCGGATGGGAATTGGAGCTGTTTTTT. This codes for CASSPGIGWELELFF.

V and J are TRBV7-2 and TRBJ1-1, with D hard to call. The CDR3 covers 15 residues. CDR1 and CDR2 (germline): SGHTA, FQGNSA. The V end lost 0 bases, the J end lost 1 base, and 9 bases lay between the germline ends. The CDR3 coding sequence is TGTGCCAGCAGCTTAGCCCGGGCCTCGAACACTGAAGCTTTCTTT. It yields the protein CASSLARASNTEAFF.

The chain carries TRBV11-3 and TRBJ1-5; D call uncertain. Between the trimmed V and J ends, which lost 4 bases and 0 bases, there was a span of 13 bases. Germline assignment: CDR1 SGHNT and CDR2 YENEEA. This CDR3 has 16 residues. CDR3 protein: CASSSRQLYSNQPQHF. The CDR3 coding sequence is TGTGCCAGCAGCTCCAGACAACTTTATAGCAATCAGCCCCAGCATTTT.

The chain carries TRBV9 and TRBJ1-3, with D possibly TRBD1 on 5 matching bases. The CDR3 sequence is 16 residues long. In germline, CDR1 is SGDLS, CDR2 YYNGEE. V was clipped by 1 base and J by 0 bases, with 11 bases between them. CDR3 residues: CASSVSGADSGNTIYF. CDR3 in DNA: TGTGCCAGCAGCGTATCCGGGGCCGACTCTGGAAACACCATATATTTT.

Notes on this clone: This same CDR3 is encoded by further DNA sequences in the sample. The CDR3 nucleotides are TGTGCCAGCAGCAACCGGGACAGGGGCTACGAGCAGTACTTC. Translated, it gives CASSNRDRGYEQYF. V is TRBV21-1 and J is TRBJ2-7; the D segment call TRBD1 is taken from the table without a DNA check. TRBV21-1 is shown as a pseudogene. The CDR3 runs 14 residues.

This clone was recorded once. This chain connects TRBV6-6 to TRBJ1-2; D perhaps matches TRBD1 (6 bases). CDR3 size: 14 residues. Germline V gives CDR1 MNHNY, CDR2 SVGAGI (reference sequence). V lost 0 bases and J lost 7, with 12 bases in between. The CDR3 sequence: CASSYSRQEAGYTF. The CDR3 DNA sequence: TGTGCCAGCAGTTACTCCAGACAGGAGGCTGGCTACACCTTC.

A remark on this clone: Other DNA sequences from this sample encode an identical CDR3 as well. The CDR3 is CASRSSSYNEQFF. Here the CDR3 DNA reads TGTGCCAGCAGGTCTAGCAGTTACAATGAGCAGTTCTTC. This chain links TRBV2 with TRBJ2-1; the D gene is possibly TRBD2 (5 bases). Germline V lookup: CDR1 SNHLY, CDR2 FYNNEI. The CDR3 has 13 residues. Deletions cut 6 bases from V and 4 bases from J, with 10 bases between.

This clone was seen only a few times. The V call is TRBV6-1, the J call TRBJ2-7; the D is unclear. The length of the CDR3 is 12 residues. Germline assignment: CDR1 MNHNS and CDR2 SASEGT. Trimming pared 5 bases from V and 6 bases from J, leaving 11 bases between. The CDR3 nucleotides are TGTGCCAGCAGTCCGTCACTGGTCGAGCAGTACTTC. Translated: CASSPSLVEQYF.

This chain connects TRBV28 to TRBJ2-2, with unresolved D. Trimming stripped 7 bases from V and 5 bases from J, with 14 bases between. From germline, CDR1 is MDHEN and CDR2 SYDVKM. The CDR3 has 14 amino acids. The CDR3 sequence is CASTPWTETGELFF. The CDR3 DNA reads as TGTGCCAGCACCCCCTGGACGGAGACCGGGGAGCTGTTTTTT.

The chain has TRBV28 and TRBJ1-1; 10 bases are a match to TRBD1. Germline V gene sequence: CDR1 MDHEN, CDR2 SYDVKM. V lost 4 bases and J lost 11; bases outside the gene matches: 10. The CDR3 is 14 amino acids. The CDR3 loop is CASSSPGQGRGAFF. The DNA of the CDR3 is TGTGCCAGCAGTTCCCCGGGACAGGGGAGAGGGGCTTTCTTT.